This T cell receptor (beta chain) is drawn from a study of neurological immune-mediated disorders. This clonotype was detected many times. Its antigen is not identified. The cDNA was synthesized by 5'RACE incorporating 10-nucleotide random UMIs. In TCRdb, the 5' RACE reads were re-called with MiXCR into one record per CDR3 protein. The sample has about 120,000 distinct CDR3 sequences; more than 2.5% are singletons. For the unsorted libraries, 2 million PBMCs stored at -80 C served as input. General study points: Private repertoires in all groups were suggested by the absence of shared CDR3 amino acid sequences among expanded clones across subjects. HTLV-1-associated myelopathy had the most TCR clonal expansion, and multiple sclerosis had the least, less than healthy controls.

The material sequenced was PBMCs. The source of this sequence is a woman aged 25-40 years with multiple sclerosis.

For the CDR3, the DNA is TGTGCCAGTAGTAGGGGGGGACCCTACGAGCAGTACTTC. Amino acid sequence: CASSRGGPYEQYF. This chain uses TRBV19 with TRBJ2-7; 7 bases agree with TRBD2. CDR3 length: 13 amino acids. Trimming took 4 bases from V and 2 from J; bases not matched to a gene: 2. Germline V lookup: CDR1 LNHDA, CDR2 SQIVND (reference sequence).